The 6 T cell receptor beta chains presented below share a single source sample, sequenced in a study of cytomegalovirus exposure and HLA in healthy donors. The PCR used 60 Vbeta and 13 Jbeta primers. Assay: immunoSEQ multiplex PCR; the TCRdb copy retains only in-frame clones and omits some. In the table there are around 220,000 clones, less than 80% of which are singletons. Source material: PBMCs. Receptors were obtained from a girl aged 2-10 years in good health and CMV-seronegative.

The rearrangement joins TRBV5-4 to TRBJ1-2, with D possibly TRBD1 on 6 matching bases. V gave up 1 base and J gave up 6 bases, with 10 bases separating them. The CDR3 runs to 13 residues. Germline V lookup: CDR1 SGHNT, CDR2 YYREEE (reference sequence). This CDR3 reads CASSLYGGNGYTF. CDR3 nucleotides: TGTGCCAGCAGCTTGTATGGGGGCAATGGCTACACCTTC. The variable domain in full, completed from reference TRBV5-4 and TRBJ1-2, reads ETGVTQSPTHLIKTRGQQVTLRCSSQSGHNTVSWYQQALGQGPQFIFQYYREEENGRGNFPPRFSGLQFPNYSSELNVNALELDDSALYLCASSLYGGNGYTFGSGTRLTVV.

The CDR3 spells CASSIGTGSSGNTIYF. CDR3 DNA: TGTGCCAGTAGTATCGGGACAGGAAGCTCTGGAAACACCATATATTTT. This chain joins TRBV19 and TRBJ1-3; 8 bases are shared with TRBD1. V trimming: 3 bases; J trimming: 0 bases; junction bases outside the gene matches: 4. Germline CDR1 LNHDA, CDR2 SQIVND (reference sequence). This CDR3 region has 16 residues. Looking up the rest from reference TRBV19 and TRBJ1-3 gives the full variable domain: DGGITQSPKYLFRKEGQNVTLSCEQNLNHDAMYWYRQDPGQGLRLIYYSQIVNDFQKGDIAEGYSVSREKKESFPLTVTSAQKNPTAFYLCASSIGTGSSGNTIYFGEGSWLTVV.

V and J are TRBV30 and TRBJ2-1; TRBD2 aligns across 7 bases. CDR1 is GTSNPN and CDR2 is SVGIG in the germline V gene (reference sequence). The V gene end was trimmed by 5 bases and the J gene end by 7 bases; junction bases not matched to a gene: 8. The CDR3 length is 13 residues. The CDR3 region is CAWGRAKINEQFF. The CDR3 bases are TGTGCCTGGGGGAGGGCCAAAATAAATGAGCAGTTCTTC.

The DNA of the CDR3 is TGCGCCACCAAGGGGGGGACTGCTAACTATGGCTACACCTTC. Its translation is CATKGGTANYGYTF. J is TRBJ1-2 and V is TRBV4-1; a weak D match, TRBD1 (6 bases). The CDR3 covers 14 residues. Germline V gene sequence: CDR1 MGHRA, CDR2 YSYEKL. Deletions cut 10 bases from V and 0 bases from J, with 15 bases between.

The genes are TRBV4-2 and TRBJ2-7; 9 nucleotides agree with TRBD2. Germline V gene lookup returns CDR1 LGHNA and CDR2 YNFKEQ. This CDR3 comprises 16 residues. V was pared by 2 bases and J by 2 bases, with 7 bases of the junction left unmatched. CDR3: CASSQLERGATYEQYF. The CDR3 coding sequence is TGTGCCAGCAGCCAACTCGAGCGGGGGGCAACCTACGAGCAGTACTTC.

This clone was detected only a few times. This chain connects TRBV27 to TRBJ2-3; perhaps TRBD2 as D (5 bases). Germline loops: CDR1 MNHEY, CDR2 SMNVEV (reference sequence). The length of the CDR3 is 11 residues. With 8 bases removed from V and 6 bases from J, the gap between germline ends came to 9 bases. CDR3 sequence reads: CASGGEDTQYF. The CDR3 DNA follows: TGTGCCAGCGGAGGAGAGGATACGCAGTATTTT.